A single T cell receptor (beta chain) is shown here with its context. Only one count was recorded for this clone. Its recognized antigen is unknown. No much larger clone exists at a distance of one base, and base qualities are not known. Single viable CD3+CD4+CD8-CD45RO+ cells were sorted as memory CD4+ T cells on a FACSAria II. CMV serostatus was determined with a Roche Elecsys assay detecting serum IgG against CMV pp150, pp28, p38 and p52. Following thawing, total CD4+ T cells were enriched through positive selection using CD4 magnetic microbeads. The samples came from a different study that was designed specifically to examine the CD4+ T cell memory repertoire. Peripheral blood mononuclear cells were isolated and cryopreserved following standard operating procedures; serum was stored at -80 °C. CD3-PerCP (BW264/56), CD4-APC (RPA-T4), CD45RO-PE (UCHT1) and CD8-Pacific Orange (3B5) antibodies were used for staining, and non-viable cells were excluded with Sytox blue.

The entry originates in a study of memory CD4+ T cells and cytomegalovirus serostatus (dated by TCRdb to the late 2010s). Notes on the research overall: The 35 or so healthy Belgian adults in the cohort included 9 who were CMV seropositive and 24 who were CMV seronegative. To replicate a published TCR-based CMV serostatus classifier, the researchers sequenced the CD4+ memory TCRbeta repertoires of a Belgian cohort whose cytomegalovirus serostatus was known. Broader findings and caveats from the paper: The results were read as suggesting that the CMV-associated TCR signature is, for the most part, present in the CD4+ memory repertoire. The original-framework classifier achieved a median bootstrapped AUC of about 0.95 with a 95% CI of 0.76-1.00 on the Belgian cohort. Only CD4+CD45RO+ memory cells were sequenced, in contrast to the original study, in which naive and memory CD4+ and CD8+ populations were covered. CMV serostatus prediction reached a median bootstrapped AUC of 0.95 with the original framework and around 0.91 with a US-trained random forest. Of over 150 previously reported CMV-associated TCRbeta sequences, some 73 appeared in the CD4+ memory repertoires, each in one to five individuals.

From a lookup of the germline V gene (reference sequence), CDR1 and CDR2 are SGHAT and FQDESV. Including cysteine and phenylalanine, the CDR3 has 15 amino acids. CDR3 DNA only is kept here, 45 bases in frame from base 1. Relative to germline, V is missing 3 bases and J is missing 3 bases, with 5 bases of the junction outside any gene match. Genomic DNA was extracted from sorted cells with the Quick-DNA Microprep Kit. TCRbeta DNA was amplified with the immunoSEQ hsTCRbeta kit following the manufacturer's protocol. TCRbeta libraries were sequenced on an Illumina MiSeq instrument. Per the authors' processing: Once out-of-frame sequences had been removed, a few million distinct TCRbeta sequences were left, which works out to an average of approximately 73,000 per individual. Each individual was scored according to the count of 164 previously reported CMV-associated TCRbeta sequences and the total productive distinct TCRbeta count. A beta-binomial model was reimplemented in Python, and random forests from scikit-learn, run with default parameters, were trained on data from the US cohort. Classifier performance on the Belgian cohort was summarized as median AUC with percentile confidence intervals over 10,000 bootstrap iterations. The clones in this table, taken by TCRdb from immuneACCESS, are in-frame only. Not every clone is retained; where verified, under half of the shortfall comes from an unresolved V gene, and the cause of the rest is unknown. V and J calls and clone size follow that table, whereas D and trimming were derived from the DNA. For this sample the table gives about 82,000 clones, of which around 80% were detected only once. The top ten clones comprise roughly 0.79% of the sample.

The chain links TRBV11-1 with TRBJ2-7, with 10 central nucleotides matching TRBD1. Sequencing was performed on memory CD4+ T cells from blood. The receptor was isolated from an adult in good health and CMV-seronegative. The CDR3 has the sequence CASSFHRDRGYEQYF. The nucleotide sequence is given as TGTGCCAGCAGCTTCCATAGGGACAGGGGCTACGAGCAGTACTTC.